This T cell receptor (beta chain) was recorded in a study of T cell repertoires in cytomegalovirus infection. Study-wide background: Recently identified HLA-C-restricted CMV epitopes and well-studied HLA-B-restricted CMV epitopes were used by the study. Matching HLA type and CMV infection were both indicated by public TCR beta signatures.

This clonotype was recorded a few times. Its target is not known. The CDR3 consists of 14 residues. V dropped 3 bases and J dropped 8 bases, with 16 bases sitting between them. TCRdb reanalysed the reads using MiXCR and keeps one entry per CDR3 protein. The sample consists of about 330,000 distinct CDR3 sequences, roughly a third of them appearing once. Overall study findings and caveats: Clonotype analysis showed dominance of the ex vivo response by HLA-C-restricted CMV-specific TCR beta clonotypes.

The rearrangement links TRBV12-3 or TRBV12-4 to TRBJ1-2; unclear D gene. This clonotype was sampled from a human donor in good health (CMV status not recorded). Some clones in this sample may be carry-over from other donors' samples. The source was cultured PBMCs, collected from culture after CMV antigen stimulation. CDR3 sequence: CASSLLRSIGGYTF. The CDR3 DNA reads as TGTGCCAGCAGTTTGCTTCGGAGCATAGGGGGCTACACCTTC.